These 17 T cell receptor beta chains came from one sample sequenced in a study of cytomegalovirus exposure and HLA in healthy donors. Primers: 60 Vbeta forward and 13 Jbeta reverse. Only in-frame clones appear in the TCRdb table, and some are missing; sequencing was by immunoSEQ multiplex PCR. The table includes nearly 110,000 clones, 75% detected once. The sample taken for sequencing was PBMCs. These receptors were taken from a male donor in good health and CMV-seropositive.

The chain's CDR3 is CAYGAGTDTQYF. CDR3 sequence (DNA): TGCGCCTATGGGGCCGGGACAGATACGCAGTATTTT. This chain links TRBV29-1 with TRBJ2-3, with D possibly matching TRBD1 (5 bases). The CDR3 covers 12 residues. Germline V gene data show CDR1 as SQVTM and CDR2 as ANQGSEA.

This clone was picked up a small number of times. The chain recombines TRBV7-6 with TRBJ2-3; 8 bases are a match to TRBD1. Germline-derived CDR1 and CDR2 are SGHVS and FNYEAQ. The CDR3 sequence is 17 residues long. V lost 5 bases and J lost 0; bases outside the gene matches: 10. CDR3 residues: CASSLRGTGASTDTQYF. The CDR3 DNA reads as TGTGCCAGCAGCCTCCGAGGGACAGGAGCTAGCACAGATACGCAGTATTTT.

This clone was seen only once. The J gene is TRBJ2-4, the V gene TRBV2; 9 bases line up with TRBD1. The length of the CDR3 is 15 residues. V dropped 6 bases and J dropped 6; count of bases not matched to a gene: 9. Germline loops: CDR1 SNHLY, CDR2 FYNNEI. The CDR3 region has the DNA TGTGCCAGCAGCAAGGACAGGGGTTCGAGAAACATTCAGTACTTC. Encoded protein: CASSKDRGSRNIQYF. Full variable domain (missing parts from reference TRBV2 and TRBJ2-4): EPEVTQTPSHQVTQMGQEVILRCVPISNHLYFYWYRQILGQKVEFLVSFYNNEISEKSEIFDDQFSVERPDGSNFTLKIRSTKLEDSAMYFCASSKDRGSRNIQYFGAGTRLSVL.

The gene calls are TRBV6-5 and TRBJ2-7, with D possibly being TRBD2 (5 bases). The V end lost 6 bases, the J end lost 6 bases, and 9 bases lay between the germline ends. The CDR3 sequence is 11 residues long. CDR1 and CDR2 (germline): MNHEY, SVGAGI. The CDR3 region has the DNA TGTGCCAGCAGCACTAGGGTCGAGCAGTACTTC. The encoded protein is CASSTRVEQYF.

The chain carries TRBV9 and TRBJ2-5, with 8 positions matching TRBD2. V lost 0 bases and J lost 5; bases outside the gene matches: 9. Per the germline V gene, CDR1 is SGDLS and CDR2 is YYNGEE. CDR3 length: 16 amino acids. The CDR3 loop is CASSVADGRASETQYF. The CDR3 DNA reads TGTGCCAGCAGCGTAGCGGACGGGAGGGCCTCGGAGACCCAGTACTTC.

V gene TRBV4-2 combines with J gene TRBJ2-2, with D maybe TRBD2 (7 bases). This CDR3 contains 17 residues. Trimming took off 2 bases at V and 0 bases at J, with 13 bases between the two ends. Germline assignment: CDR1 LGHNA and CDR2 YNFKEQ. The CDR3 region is CASSQRGAGPNTGELFF. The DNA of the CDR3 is TGTGCCAGCAGCCAACGGGGGGCAGGCCCGAACACCGGGGAGCTGTTTTTT.

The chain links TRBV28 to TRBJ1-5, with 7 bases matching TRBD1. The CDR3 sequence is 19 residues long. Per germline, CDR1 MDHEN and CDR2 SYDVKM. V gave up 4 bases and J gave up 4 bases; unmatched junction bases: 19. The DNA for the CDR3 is TGTGCCAGCAGTTCCTTCTTCGAACAGGGGCGACTATTTAATCAGCCCCAGCATTTT. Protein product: CASSSFFEQGRLFNQPQHF.

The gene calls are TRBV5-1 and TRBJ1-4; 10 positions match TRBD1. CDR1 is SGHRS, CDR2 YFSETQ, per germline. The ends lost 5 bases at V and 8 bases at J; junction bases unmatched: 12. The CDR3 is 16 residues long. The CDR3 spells CASRGGQGPRVEKLFF. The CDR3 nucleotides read TGCGCCAGCAGAGGGGGACAGGGGCCGCGGGTGGAAAAACTGTTTTTT.

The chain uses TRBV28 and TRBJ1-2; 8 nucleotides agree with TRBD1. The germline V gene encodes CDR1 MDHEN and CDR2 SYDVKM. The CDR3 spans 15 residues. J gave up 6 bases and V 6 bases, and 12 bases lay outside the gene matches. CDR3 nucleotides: TGTGCCAGCAGCGAGACAGGGGCGGGGAAAAATGGCTACACCTTC. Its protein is CASSETGAGKNGYTF.

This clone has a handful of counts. CDR3 sequence reads: CASSLGGTGSYEQYF. CDR3 nucleotides: TGCGCCAGCAGCCTGGGTGGGACAGGGTCCTACGAGCAGTACTTC. The J gene is TRBJ2-7, the V gene TRBV5-1; 9 nucleotides line up with TRBD1. V lost 4 bases, J lost 1 base, and 6 bases stayed unmatched. The CDR3 spans 15 residues. CDR1 is SGHRS, CDR2 YFSETQ, per germline.

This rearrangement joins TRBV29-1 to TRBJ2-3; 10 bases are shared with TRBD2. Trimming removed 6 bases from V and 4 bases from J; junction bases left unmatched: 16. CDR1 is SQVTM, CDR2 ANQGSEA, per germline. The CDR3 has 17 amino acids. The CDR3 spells CSVLPMASGGAADTQYF. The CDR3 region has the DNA TGCAGCGTCCTGCCGATGGCCAGCGGGGGGGCCGCAGATACGCAGTATTTT.

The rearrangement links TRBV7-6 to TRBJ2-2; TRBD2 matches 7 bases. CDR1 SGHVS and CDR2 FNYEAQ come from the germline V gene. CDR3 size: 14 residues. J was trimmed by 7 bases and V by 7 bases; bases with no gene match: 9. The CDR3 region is CASTLRGRSGELFF. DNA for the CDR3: TGTGCCAGCACCCTCCGCGGGAGAAGCGGGGAGCTGTTTTTT.

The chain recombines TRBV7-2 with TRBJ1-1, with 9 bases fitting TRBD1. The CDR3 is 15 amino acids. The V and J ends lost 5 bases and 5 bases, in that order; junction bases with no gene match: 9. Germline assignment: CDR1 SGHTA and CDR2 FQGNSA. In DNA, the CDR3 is TGTGCCAGCAGCAAAACAGGGGGCGTGAGGACTGAAGCTTTCTTT. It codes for CASSKTGGVRTEAFF. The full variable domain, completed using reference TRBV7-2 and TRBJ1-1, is GAGVSQSPSNKVTEKGKDVELRCDPISGHTALYWYRQSLGQGLEFLIYFQGNSAPDKSGLPSDRFSAERTGGSVSTLTIQRTQQEDSAVYLCASSKTGGVRTEAFFGQGTRLTVV.

The CDR3 spells CASSLRTSGTLAKNIQYF. The CDR3 DNA follows: TGTGCCAGCAGCCTACGGACTAGCGGGACCTTAGCCAAAAACATTCAGTACTTC. This rearrangement joins TRBV5-6 to TRBJ2-4; 12 bases fit TRBD2. Germline CDR1 is SGHDT and CDR2 is YYEEEE. V was pared by 4 bases and J by 0 bases, with 8 bases of the junction left unmatched. There are 18 residues in the CDR3.

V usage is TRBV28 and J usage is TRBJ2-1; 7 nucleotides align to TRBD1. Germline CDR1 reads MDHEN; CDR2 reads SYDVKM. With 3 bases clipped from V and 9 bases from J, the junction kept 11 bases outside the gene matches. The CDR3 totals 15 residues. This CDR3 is CASSLLTRGPGEQFF. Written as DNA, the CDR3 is TGTGCCAGCAGTTTGTTGACGAGGGGGCCGGGTGAGCAGTTCTTC. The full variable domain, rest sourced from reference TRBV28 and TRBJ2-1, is DVKVTQSSRYLVKRTGEKVFLECVQDMDHENMFWYRQDPGLGLRLIYFSYDVKMKEKGDIPEGYSVSREKKERFSLILESASTNQTSMYLCASSLLTRGPGEQFFGPGTRLTVL.

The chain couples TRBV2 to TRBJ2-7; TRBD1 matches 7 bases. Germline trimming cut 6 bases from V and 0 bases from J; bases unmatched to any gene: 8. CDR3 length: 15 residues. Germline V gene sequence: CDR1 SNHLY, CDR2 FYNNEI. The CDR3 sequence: CASSPAQGFSYEQYF. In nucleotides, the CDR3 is TGTGCCAGCAGCCCAGCACAGGGGTTCTCCTACGAGCAGTACTTC.

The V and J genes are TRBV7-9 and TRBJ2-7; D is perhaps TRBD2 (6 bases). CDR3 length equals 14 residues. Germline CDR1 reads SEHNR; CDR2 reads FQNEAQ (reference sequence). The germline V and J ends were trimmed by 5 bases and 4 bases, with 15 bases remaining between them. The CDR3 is CASSPRRAAYEQYF. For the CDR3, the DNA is TGTGCCAGCAGCCCAAGGAGGGCAGCTTACGAGCAGTACTTC.